These 22 T cell receptor beta chains originate from one sample sequenced in a study of identical twins. TCRdb redid the calling of the 5' RACE reads with MiXCR, one entry per CDR3 protein. The sample has 450,000 or so distinct CDR3 sequences, 13% to 15% seen once; the top ten hold around 0.52%. This same sample was also taken into another study, of yellow fever vaccine responses in identical twins.

The sequenced material came from CD4+ T cells sorted from blood. Receptors were obtained from a woman in her late teens or twenties in good health.

The table lists this clonotype with a few counts. V and J are TRBV29-1 and TRBJ2-3; TRBD1 might be the D (6 bases). The CDR3 has 13 residues. The germline V gene has CDR1 SQVTM and CDR2 ANQGSEA. V lost 7 bases and J 3 bases, leaving 14 bases between the germline ends. CDR3 coding DNA: TGCAGCGGAACAGGGCAGGGGACAGATACGCAGTATTTT. Encoded protein: CSGTGQGTDTQYF.

V gene TRBV7-2 combines with J gene TRBJ2-5, with D uncertain. The CDR3 covers 17 residues. Germline V gene lookup returns CDR1 SGHTA and CDR2 FQGNSA. Between the trimmed V and J ends, which lost 0 bases and 0 bases, there was a span of 14 bases. CDR3 sequence reads: CASSLALVNSYQETQYF. CDR3 sequence (DNA): TGTGCCAGCAGCTTAGCGCTGGTAAATTCGTACCAAGAGACCCAGTACTTC.

This clonotype has just a few counts. The chain links TRBV3-1 to TRBJ2-7; perhaps TRBD1 as D (5 bases). The CDR3 is 13 amino acids. Germline lookup yields CDR1 LGHDT and CDR2 YNNKEL (reference sequence). V lost 3 bases and J 10 bases, leaving 16 bases between the germline ends. The DNA of the CDR3 is TGTGCCAGCAGCCAGACAGATTATACGATTCAGTACTTC. It yields the protein CASSQTDYTIQYF.

This clonotype came up a few times. V is TRBV2 and J is TRBJ2-7; TRBD1 agrees at 10 bases. Germline V CDR1 and CDR2: SNHLY, FYNNEI. This CDR3 comprises 14 residues. J gave up 6 bases and V 11 bases, and 13 bases lay outside the gene matches. In nucleotides, the CDR3 is TGTGCCGAGCTCCGGGACAGGGGATTTTTCGAGCAGTACTTC. It encodes CAELRDRGFFEQYF.

The CDR3 here is CASSPNRGTDTQYF. CDR3 sequence (DNA): TGTGCCAGCAGCCCTAACAGGGGAACAGATACGCAGTATTTT. The chain uses TRBV3-1 and TRBJ2-3, with 7 bases identical to TRBD1. The germline gives CDR1 LGHDT, CDR2 YNNKEL (reference sequence). The CDR3 runs to 14 residues. V dropped 4 bases and J dropped 3; count of bases not matched to a gene: 4.

This chain links TRBV3-1 with TRBJ1-4; possible D gene TRBD1, 5 bases. Germline V gene sequence: CDR1 LGHDT, CDR2 YNNKEL (reference sequence). The CDR3 is 15 amino acids. Trimming left V 4 bases short and J 4 bases short, with 13 bases between. The CDR3 DNA reads as TGTGCCAGCAGCCCCCGCGGGGGGGATAATGAAAAACTGTTTTTT. The encoded protein is CASSPRGGDNEKLFF. Combining the CDR3 with reference TRBV3-1 and TRBJ1-4 gives the whole variable domain DTAVSQTPKYLVTQMGNDKSIKCEQNLGHDTMYWYKQDSKKFLKIMFSYNNKELIINETVPNRFSPKSPDKAHLNLHINSLELGDSAVYFCASSPRGGDNEKLFFGSGTQLSVL.

This clonotype was recorded a few times. The chain has TRBV27 and TRBJ2-3; 10 positions match TRBD1. V lost 5 bases, J lost 5 bases, and 7 bases stayed unmatched. CDR3 length equals 15 residues. The V gene's germline CDR1 is MNHEY and CDR2 SMNVEV (reference sequence). This chain's CDR3 is CASSLRDRGGDTQYF. CDR3 in DNA: TGTGCCAGCAGTCTCCGGGACAGGGGAGGAGATACGCAGTATTTT.

This clonotype has a count of ten or more. The gene calls are TRBV5-1 and TRBJ2-1; D uncertain. V lost 2 bases to trimming and J lost 0 bases, with 9 bases between them. The CDR3 spans 15 residues. From germline, CDR1 is SGHRS and CDR2 YFSETQ. Here the CDR3 reads CASSFILGSYNEQFF. CDR3 DNA sequence: TGCGCCAGCAGCTTCATACTGGGCTCCTACAATGAGCAGTTCTTC.

V and J are TRBV19 and TRBJ2-7; a possible D gene is TRBD1 (5 bases). The CDR3 loop spans 15 amino acids. The V and J ends lost 4 bases and 0 bases respectively, with 13 bases between them. Germline assignment: CDR1 LNHDA and CDR2 SQIVND (reference sequence). CDR3 protein: CASSRGDTPSYEQYF. The CDR3 bases are TGTGCCAGTAGTAGGGGCGACACCCCCTCCTACGAGCAGTACTTC.

V gene TRBV6-5 combines with J gene TRBJ1-4, with 7 positions matching TRBD1. CDR1 and CDR2 (germline): MNHEY, SVGAGI. The CDR3 runs 16 residues. V dropped 4 bases and J dropped 12; count of bases not matched to a gene: 17. The CDR3 reads CASSFLSGTVKRELFF. DNA of the CDR3: TGTGCCAGCAGTTTTCTATCCGGGACAGTGAAGAGGGAACTGTTTTTT.

This clonotype was detected ten times or more. V is TRBV28 and J is TRBJ2-2, with D maybe TRBD1 (7 bases). Germline-derived CDR1 and CDR2 are MDHEN and SYDVKM. The CDR3 is 13 amino acids. V dropped 6 bases and J dropped 6 bases, with 11 bases sitting between them. The CDR3 DNA reads TGTGCCAGCAGACCAGGGGGGCCCGGGGAGCTGTTTTTT. This encodes CASRPGGPGELFF. The full variable domain, in which reference TRBV28 and TRBJ2-2 provide the parts outside the CDR3, is DVKVTQSSRYLVKRTGEKVFLECVQDMDHENMFWYRQDPGLGLRLIYFSYDVKMKEKGDIPEGYSVSREKKERFSLILESASTNQTSMYLCASRPGGPGELFFGEGSRLTVL.

The chain uses TRBV18 and TRBJ2-3; D is unresolved. Germline loops: CDR1 KGHSH, CDR2 LQKENI. V was trimmed by 2 bases and J by 0 bases, leaving 12 bases between them. The CDR3 consists of 16 residues. The DNA of the CDR3 is TGTGCCAGCTCACCAACATCGTTACTTAGCACAGATACGCAGTATTTT. Amino acids: CASSPTSLLSTDTQYF.

V and J are TRBV14 and TRBJ2-1; D call uncertain. In germline, CDR1 is SGHDN, CDR2 FVKESK. Trimming took off 0 bases at V and 8 bases at J, with 14 bases between the two ends. The CDR3 is 15 residues long. The CDR3 loop is CASSQDLAVRDEQFF. In DNA, the CDR3 is TGTGCCAGCAGCCAAGATTTGGCAGTTAGGGATGAGCAGTTCTTC.

The V call is TRBV10-3, the J call TRBJ2-7; no reliable D call. Germline lookup yields CDR1 ENHRY and CDR2 SYGVKD. The length of the CDR3 is 13 residues. V gave up 3 bases and J gave up 2 bases, with 8 bases separating them. The chain's CDR3 is CAISDSEPYEQYF. The CDR3 nucleotides read TGTGCCATCAGTGACTCGGAACCCTACGAGCAGTACTTC.

The rearrangement links TRBV11-3 to TRBJ2-2, with TRBD2 matching over 11 bases. In germline, CDR1 is SGHNT, CDR2 YENEEA. The CDR3 is made up of 15 amino acids. V dropped 4 bases and J dropped 5; count of bases not matched to a gene: 3. The CDR3 is CASSSLAGGTGELFF. The CDR3 nucleotides read TGTGCCAGCAGCTCCCTAGCGGGAGGAACCGGGGAGCTGTTTTTT.

The sample holds a few counts of this clonotype. The gene calls are TRBV15 and TRBJ1-1, with D unresolved. Trimming shortened V by 0 bases and J by 6 bases, and 5 bases separated the two germline ends. Per germline, CDR1 LNHNV and CDR2 YYDKDF (reference sequence). This CDR3 region has 12 residues. CDR3 sequence reads: CATSRDLAEAFF. CDR3 coding DNA: TGTGCCACCAGCAGAGATCTTGCTGAAGCTTTCTTT.

This rearrangement joins TRBV5-4 to TRBJ2-7; the match to TRBD2 covers 9 bases. Germline-derived CDR1 and CDR2 are SGHNT and YYREEE (reference sequence). This CDR3 contains 15 residues. J was trimmed by 4 bases and V by 0 bases; bases with no gene match: 5. The DNA for the CDR3 is TGTGCCAGCAGCTTGGGAGGGACTAGCCGGTACGAGCAGTACTTC. This gives the protein CASSLGGTSRYEQYF.

This clonotype was picked up a small number of times. CDR3 amino acids: CASSRGWTGTGFIEQFF. DNA for the CDR3: TGCGCCAGCTCCCGCGGCTGGACCGGGACAGGGTTTATTGAGCAGTTCTTC. This chain joins TRBV5-1 and TRBJ2-1, with 9 bases aligning to TRBD1. Germline lookup yields CDR1 SGHRS and CDR2 YFSETQ. The CDR3 consists of 17 residues. V gave up 7 bases and J gave up 9 bases; unmatched junction bases: 20.

This clonotype has ten or more counts. The rearrangement links TRBV20-1 to TRBJ2-5, with 9 bases identical to TRBD2. Losses at the gene ends were 0 bases for V and 5 bases for J; bases not matched to a gene: 7. This CDR3 comprises 15 residues. Germline CDR1 and CDR2: DFQATT and SNEGSKA (reference sequence). The CDR3 nucleotides are TGCAGTGCTAGAGATCTAGCGGGAAGGAGGGAGACCCAGTACTTC. Protein product: CSARDLAGRRETQYF.

A few counts support this clonotype. The V gene is TRBV6-2 or TRBV6-3, the J gene TRBJ2-7; D is uncertain. Germline CDR1 is MNHEY and CDR2 is SVGEGT. CDR3 length: 12 residues. The ends were cut back, 8 bases at V and 6 bases at J, with 14 bases in the middle. The CDR3 DNA sequence: TGTGCCAGCTTAAGGGATGGTTCCGAGCAGTACTTC. Its protein product is CASLRDGSEQYF.

The chain carries TRBV10-3 and TRBJ2-1; possibly TRBD2 for D (6 bases). V shed 6 bases and J shed 8 bases, with 20 bases lying between them. CDR3 length equals 15 residues. In germline, CDR1 is ENHRY, CDR2 SYGVKD. The CDR3 coding sequence is TGTGCCATCAGCCGAGCCCCTGGGGGGACGGATGAGCAGTTCTTC. This codes for CAISRAPGGTDEQFF.

This chain connects TRBV18 to TRBJ1-1; 7 bases fit TRBD1. The length of the CDR3 is 13 residues. Unmatched junction bases numbered 4, after V lost 4 bases and J lost 5 bases. Germline V CDR1 and CDR2: KGHSH, LQKENI. In DNA, the CDR3 is TGTGCCAGCTCACAGGGGGCAGGAACTGAAGCTTTCTTT. Its translation is CASSQGAGTEAFF.